The T cell receptor beta chain under discussion was sequenced for a study of cytomegalovirus exposure and HLA in healthy donors. Whole-study context: Caucasian-associated ancestry cluster membership applied to less than 85% of a few hundred genotyped donors.

Notes on the study in general: Associated with HLA alleles at 0.05 false discovery rate in a later analysis were 16,951 TCR beta sequences.

Per the germline V gene, CDR1 is LNHDA and CDR2 is SQIVND (reference sequence). The CDR3 covers 15 residues. The V segment lost 4 bases and the J segment 0 bases; nucleotides outside the gene matches: 4. The PCR employed 60 Vbeta primers together with 13 Jbeta primers. Only in-frame clones appear in the TCRdb table, and some are missing; sequencing was by immunoSEQ multiplex PCR. This table has about 140,000 clones, 60% to 80% appearing once. In the case of this clone: Its specificity is unknown.

The chain joins TRBV19 to TRBJ2-3; 7 nucleotides agree with TRBD1. The TCR comes from a woman in her forties or fifties in good health and CMV-seronegative. Sequencing used PBMCs. CDR3 DNA sequence: TGTGCCAGTAGTAGCGACAGGGTAAGCACAGATACGCAGTATTTT. As protein: CASSSDRVSTDTQYF.